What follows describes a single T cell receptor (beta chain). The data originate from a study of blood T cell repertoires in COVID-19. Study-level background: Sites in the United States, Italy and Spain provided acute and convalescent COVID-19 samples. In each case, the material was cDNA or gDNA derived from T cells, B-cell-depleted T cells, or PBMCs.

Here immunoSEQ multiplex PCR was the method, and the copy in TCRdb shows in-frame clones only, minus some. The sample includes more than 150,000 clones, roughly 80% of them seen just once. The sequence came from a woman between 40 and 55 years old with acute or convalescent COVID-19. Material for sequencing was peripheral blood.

The CDR3 loop is CASSPPTGSTDTQYF. Here the CDR3 DNA reads TGTGCCAGCTCACCACCGACAGGGAGCACAGATACGCAGTATTTT. The rearrangement uses TRBV18 and TRBJ2-3, with 7 bases fitting TRBD1. This CDR3 is built from 15 residues. The V gene's germline CDR1 is KGHSH and CDR2 LQKENI. V shed 0 bases, J shed 0 bases, and the junction held 0 bases outside the gene matches.